The rows below give T cell receptor beta chains drawn from one sample of a study of blood T cells in healthy people across ages. One entry per CDR3 protein results from TCRdb running MiXCR on the 5' RACE reads. Among roughly 1.9 million distinct CDR3 sequences listed, 30% to 40% were seen once. The sequenced material came from blood. These receptors all come from a human donor in good health. CDR3s include the opening cysteine and the closing phenylalanine or tryptophan. The order of the fields is V gene, CDR3 length, J gene, clone size, D gene, CDR3 DNA, CDR3 protein. The D gene is left open where the match is weak. Clone size is shown for a subset of rows, as once, few, many or a class of expanded clone.

v_call: TRBV7-2; cdr3_length: 15; j_call: TRBJ2-1; clone_size: NA; d_call: NA; cdr3_nt: TGTGCCAGCAGCTTAGCGAGGGGGAACTACAATGAGCAGTTCTTC; cdr3_aa: CASSLARGNYNEQFF
v_call: TRBV5-6; cdr3_length: 18; j_call: TRBJ2-6; clone_size: few; d_call: NA; cdr3_nt: TGTGCCAGCAGCTTGGTGGCCTTGGCCCAAGGTGGGGCCAACGTCCTGACTTTC; cdr3_aa: CASSLVALAQGGANVLTF
v_call: TRBV14; cdr3_length: 14; j_call: TRBJ2-1; clone_size: NA; d_call: NA; cdr3_nt: TGTGCCAGTCGCCTCGGACGTCACGGCGATGAGCAGTTCTTC; cdr3_aa: CASRLGRHGDEQFF
v_call: TRBV29-1; cdr3_length: 11; j_call: TRBJ2-7; clone_size: few; d_call: NA; cdr3_nt: TGCAGCGTTGCGTGGGGGTTCGAGCAGTACTTC; cdr3_aa: CSVAWGFEQYF
v_call: TRBV11-3; cdr3_length: 15; j_call: TRBJ2-1; clone_size: NA; d_call: NA; cdr3_nt: TGTGCCAGCAGCTTTTTACTAGCTCCCTACAATGAGCAGTTCTTC; cdr3_aa: CASSFLLAPYNEQFF
v_call: TRBV4-3; cdr3_length: 15; j_call: TRBJ1-2; clone_size: NA; d_call: NA; cdr3_nt: TGCGCCAGCAGCCAAGATAACAGAGCACGCTATGGCTACACCTTC; cdr3_aa: CASSQDNRARYGYTF
v_call: TRBV7-8; cdr3_length: 16; j_call: TRBJ1-1; clone_size: NA; d_call: TRBD1; cdr3_nt: TGTGCCAGCAGCCCCTTGCCAGAGGGGGCAGGCACTGAAGCTTTCTTT; cdr3_aa: CASSPLPEGAGTEAFF
v_call: TRBV14; cdr3_length: 13; j_call: TRBJ1-2; clone_size: few; d_call: NA; cdr3_nt: TGTGCCAGCAGCCAAGAGAGGTACTATGGCTACACCTTC; cdr3_aa: CASSQERYYGYTF
v_call: TRBV7-2; cdr3_length: 15; j_call: TRBJ1-5; clone_size: few; d_call: NA; cdr3_nt: TGTGCCAGCAGCCAAGGGGTCGGCGCGGGGCAGCCCCAGCATTTT; cdr3_aa: CASSQGVGAGQPQHF
v_call: TRBV7-2; cdr3_length: 12; j_call: TRBJ2-3; clone_size: few; d_call: NA; cdr3_nt: TGTGCCAGCAGCCATGGGTGGGATACGCAGTATTTT; cdr3_aa: CASSHGWDTQYF
v_call: TRBV29-1; cdr3_length: 12; j_call: TRBJ1-3; clone_size: few; d_call: TRBD1; cdr3_nt: TGCAGCGTAGACAGGGGGGACAACACCATATATTTT; cdr3_aa: CSVDRGDNTIYF
v_call: TRBV11-1; cdr3_length: 17; j_call: TRBJ2-7; clone_size: NA; d_call: TRBD1; cdr3_nt: TGTGCCAGCAGCTTAGCCCGGGACAGGGGGCTCTCCTACGAGCAGTACTTC; cdr3_aa: CASSLARDRGLSYEQYF
v_call: TRBV7-9; cdr3_length: 17; j_call: TRBJ2-5; clone_size: few; d_call: NA; cdr3_nt: TGTGCCAGCAGCTATCCCCGGGGCAGAGGGGGCCAAGAGACCCAGTACTTC; cdr3_aa: CASSYPRGRGGQETQYF
v_call: TRBV6-1; cdr3_length: 16; j_call: TRBJ2-7; clone_size: few; d_call: NA; cdr3_nt: TGTGCCAGCACCGATGAGGTCCACCTCACTGCGGACGAGCAGTACTTC; cdr3_aa: CASTDEVHLTADEQYF
v_call: TRBV7-2; cdr3_length: 15; j_call: TRBJ2-3; clone_size: NA; d_call: TRBD2; cdr3_nt: TGTGCCAGCAGTCGGAGCGGGGGGGCCACAGATACGCAGTATTTT; cdr3_aa: CASSRSGGATDTQYF
v_call: TRBV29-1; cdr3_length: 14; j_call: TRBJ1-1; clone_size: NA; d_call: NA; cdr3_nt: TGCAGCGTTGAAAAGTCACGAGGGAACACTGAAGCTTTCTTT; cdr3_aa: CSVEKSRGNTEAFF
v_call: TRBV4-2; cdr3_length: 19; j_call: TRBJ1-4; clone_size: few; d_call: NA; cdr3_nt: TGTGCCAGCAGCCAAGATCTAGGCCGCTTGTCAACCCCTGGTGAAAAACTGTTTTTT; cdr3_aa: CASSQDLGRLSTPGEKLFF
v_call: TRBV18; cdr3_length: 14; j_call: TRBJ1-2; clone_size: NA; d_call: NA; cdr3_nt: TGTGCCAGCTCACCAGGGGGCGCCGGCATTGGCTACACCTTC; cdr3_aa: CASSPGGAGIGYTF
v_call: TRBV7-9; cdr3_length: 14; j_call: TRBJ1-5; clone_size: NA; d_call: NA; cdr3_nt: TGTGCCAGCAGCTTAAACCAGTACAATCAGCCCCAGCATTTT; cdr3_aa: CASSLNQYNQPQHF
v_call: TRBV11-2; cdr3_length: 16; j_call: TRBJ2-1; clone_size: NA; d_call: NA; cdr3_nt: TGTGCCAGCAGCTTAAGAGGGCCTACATCCTACAATGAGCAGTTCTTC; cdr3_aa: CASSLRGPTSYNEQFF
v_call: TRBV4-1; cdr3_length: 18; j_call: TRBJ2-3; clone_size: NA; d_call: TRBD1; cdr3_nt: TGCGCCAGCAACCAAGAACGGTCCCTGGACAGGGCCCCAGATACGCAGTATTTT; cdr3_aa: CASNQERSLDRAPDTQYF
v_call: TRBV7-9; cdr3_length: 14; j_call: TRBJ2-3; clone_size: NA; d_call: NA; cdr3_nt: TGTGCCAGCAGCCCCTTTTCCTACACAGATACGCAGTATTTT; cdr3_aa: CASSPFSYTDTQYF
v_call: TRBV6-2/TRBV6-3; cdr3_length: 15; j_call: TRBJ2-1; clone_size: NA; d_call: NA; cdr3_nt: TGTGCCAGCAGTTACGTCGACATCTCCTACAATGAGCAGTTCTTC; cdr3_aa: CASSYVDISYNEQFF
v_call: TRBV20-1; cdr3_length: 18; j_call: TRBJ2-1; clone_size: few; d_call: TRBD1; cdr3_nt: TGCAGTGCTGAGGGACAGGGGGGTTCCAATGGGCTTTCTAATGAGCAGTTCTTC; cdr3_aa: CSAEGQGGSNGLSNEQFF
v_call: TRBV4-2; cdr3_length: 17; j_call: TRBJ2-3; clone_size: NA; d_call: TRBD2; cdr3_nt: TGTGCCAGCAGCCAAGAGGCCCTAGCGGGAGGCAAAGATACGCAGTATTTT; cdr3_aa: CASSQEALAGGKDTQYF
v_call: TRBV7-9; cdr3_length: 19; j_call: TRBJ1-2; clone_size: few; d_call: TRBD1; cdr3_nt: TGTGCCAGCAGCTCAAGGTTCTTAGGGACAGGGGGCGAAGGAAATGGCTACACCTTC; cdr3_aa: CASSSRFLGTGGEGNGYTF
v_call: TRBV7-2; cdr3_length: 17; j_call: TRBJ2-7; clone_size: NA; d_call: TRBD2; cdr3_nt: TGTGCCAGCAGCTCCCAGCGGGGCCCCAGGAGCTCCTACGAGCAGTACTTC; cdr3_aa: CASSSQRGPRSSYEQYF
v_call: TRBV20-1; cdr3_length: 16; j_call: TRBJ2-1; clone_size: few; d_call: TRBD2; cdr3_nt: TGCAGTGCGTCCTTTAGTAGCGGGGGAGTGGGGGATGAGCAGTTCTTC; cdr3_aa: CSASFSSGGVGDEQFF
v_call: TRBV2; cdr3_length: 15; j_call: TRBJ2-1; clone_size: NA; d_call: TRBD1; cdr3_nt: TGTGCCAGCAGTGAAGGACAGGGAAGCTCCTACGAGCAGTTCTTC; cdr3_aa: CASSEGQGSSYEQFF
v_call: TRBV4-3; cdr3_length: 17; j_call: TRBJ1-4; clone_size: NA; d_call: NA; cdr3_nt: TGCGCCAGCAGCCAAGATCTGGGAACCCTCGGGGATGAAAAACTGTTTTTT; cdr3_aa: CASSQDLGTLGDEKLFF
v_call: TRBV12-3/TRBV12-4; cdr3_length: 15; j_call: TRBJ1-2; clone_size: few; d_call: NA; cdr3_nt: TGTGCCAGCAGCACCCCGGGGCGTCTCGAGTATGGCTACACCTTC; cdr3_aa: CASSTPGRLEYGYTF
v_call: TRBV7-2; cdr3_length: 15; j_call: TRBJ2-1; clone_size: NA; d_call: TRBD2; cdr3_nt: TGTGCCAGCAGCTTAGGTGCGGGGGTGGTCAATGAGCAGTTCTTC; cdr3_aa: CASSLGAGVVNEQFF
v_call: TRBV5-6; cdr3_length: 13; j_call: TRBJ1-2; clone_size: once; d_call: TRBD1; cdr3_nt: TGTGCCAGCAGCCGCTGGGCAGGGGGAGGCTACACCTTC; cdr3_aa: CASSRWAGGGYTF